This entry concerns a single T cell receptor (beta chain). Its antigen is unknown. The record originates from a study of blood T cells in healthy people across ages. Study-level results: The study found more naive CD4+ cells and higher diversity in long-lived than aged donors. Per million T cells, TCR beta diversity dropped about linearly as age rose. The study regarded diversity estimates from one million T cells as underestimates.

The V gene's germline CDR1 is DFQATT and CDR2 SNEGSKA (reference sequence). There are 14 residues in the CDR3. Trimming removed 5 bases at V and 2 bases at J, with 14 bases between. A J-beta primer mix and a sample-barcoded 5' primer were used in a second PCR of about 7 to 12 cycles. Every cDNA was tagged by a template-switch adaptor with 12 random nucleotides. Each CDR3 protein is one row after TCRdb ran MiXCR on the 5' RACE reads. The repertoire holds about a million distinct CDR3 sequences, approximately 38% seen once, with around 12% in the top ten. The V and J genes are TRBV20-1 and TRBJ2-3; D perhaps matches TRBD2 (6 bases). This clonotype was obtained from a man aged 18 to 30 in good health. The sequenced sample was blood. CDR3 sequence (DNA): TGCAGTGCTGGGGCGGGGCTAATCACAGATACGCAGTATTTT. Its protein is CSAGAGLITDTQYF.